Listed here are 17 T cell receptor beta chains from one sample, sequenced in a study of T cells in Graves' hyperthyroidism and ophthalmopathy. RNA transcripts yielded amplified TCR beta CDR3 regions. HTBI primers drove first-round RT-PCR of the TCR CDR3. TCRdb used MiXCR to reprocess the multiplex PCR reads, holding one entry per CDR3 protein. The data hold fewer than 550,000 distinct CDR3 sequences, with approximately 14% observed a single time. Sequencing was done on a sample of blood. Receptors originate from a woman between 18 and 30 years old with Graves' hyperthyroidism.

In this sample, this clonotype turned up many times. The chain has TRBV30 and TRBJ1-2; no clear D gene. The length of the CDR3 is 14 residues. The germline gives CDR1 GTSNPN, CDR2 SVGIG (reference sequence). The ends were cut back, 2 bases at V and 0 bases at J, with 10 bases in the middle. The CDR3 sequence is CAWSPTSSNYGYTF. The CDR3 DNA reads TGTGCCTGGAGTCCAACTTCGTCTAACTATGGCTACACCTTC.

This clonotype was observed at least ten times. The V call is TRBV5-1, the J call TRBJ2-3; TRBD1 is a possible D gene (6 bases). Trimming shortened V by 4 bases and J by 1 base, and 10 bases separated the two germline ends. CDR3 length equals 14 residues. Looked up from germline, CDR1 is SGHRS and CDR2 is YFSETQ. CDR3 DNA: TGCGCCAGCAGCGTTCGACAGGGCACAGATACGCAGTATTTT. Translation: CASSVRQGTDTQYF.

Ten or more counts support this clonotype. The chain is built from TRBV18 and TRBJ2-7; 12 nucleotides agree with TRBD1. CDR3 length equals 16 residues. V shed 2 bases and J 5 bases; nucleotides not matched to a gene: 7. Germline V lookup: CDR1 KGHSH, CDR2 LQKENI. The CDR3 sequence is CASSPAPGQGANEQYF. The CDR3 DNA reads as TGTGCCAGCTCACCAGCGCCGGGACAGGGGGCGAACGAGCAGTACTTC.

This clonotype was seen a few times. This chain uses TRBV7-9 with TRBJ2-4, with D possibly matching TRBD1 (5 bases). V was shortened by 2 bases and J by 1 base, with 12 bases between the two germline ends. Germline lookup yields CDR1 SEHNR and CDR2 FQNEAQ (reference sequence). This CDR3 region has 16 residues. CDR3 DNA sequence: TGTGCCAGCAGCTTAAAGTTGCCAGGGGCCAAAAACATTCAGTACTTC. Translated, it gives CASSLKLPGAKNIQYF. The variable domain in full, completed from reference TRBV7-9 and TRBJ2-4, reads DTGVSQNPRHKITKRGQNVTFRCDPISEHNRLYWYRQTLGQGPEFLTYFQNEAQLEKSRLLSDRFSAERPKGSFSTLEIQRTEQGDSAMYLCASSLKLPGAKNIQYFGAGTRLSVL.

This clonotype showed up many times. CDR3 sequence: CASSWAKNQPQHF. In DNA form, the CDR3 reads TGTGCCAGCTCATGGGCGAAGAATCAGCCCCAGCATTTT. The chain joins TRBV18 to TRBJ1-5; no definite D call. Per the germline V gene, CDR1 is KGHSH and CDR2 is LQKENI. V lost 5 bases to trimming and J lost 4 bases, with 9 bases between them. The CDR3 has 13 amino acids.

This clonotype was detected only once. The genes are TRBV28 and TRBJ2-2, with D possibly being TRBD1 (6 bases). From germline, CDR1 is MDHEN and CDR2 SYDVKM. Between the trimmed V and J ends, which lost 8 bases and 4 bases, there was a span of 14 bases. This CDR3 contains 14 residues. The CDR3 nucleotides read TGTGCCAGCGAACCGACAGGCGGCACCGGGGAGCTGTTTTTT. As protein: CASEPTGGTGELFF.

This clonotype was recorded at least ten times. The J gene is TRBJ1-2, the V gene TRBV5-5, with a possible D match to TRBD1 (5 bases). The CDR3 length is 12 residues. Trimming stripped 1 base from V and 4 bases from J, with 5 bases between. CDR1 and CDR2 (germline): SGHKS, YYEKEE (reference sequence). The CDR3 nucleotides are TGTGCCAGCAGCTTGCAGGGCTATGGCTACACCTTC. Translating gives CASSLQGYGYTF.

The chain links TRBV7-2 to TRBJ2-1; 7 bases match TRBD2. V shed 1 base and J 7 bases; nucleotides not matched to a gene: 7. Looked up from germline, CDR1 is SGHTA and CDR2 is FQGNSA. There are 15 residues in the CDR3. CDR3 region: CASSLVSGIRNEQFF. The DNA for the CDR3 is TGTGCCAGCAGCTTAGTGAGCGGGATCAGGAATGAGCAGTTCTTC.

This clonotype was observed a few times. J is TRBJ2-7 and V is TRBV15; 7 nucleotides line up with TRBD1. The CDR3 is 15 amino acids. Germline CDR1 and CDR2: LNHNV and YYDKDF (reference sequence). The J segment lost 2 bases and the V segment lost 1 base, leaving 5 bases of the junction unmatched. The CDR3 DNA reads TGTGCCACCAGCAGAGCCCCCACAGGGGCCTACGAGCAGTACTTC. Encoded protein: CATSRAPTGAYEQYF.

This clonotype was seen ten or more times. CDR3 amino acids: CASSLAPATNEKLFF. The CDR3 DNA reads TGCGCCAGCAGCTTGGCCCCCGCAACTAATGAAAAACTGTTTTTT. The chain joins TRBV5-1 to TRBJ1-4, with D unclear. This CDR3 comprises 15 residues. The V end was cut by 0 bases, the J end by 0 bases, with 6 bases between. Germline-derived CDR1 and CDR2 are SGHRS and YFSETQ.

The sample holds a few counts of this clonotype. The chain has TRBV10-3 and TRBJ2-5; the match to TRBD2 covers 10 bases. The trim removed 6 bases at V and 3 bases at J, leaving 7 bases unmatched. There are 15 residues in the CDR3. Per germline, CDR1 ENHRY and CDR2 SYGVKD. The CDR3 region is CAISSSGSREETQYF. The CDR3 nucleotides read TGTGCCATCAGCTCTAGCGGGAGTAGGGAAGAGACCCAGTACTTC.

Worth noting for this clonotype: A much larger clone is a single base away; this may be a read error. The CDR3 DNA is TGTGCCACCAGCAGAGATGTGGTCCTGGGAGGTGGCTACACCTTC. Protein product: CATSRDVVLGGGYTF. The chain carries TRBV15 and TRBJ1-2; unclear D gene. Trimming removed 0 bases at V and 7 bases at J, with 15 bases between. The germline V gene encodes CDR1 LNHNV and CDR2 YYDKDF (reference sequence). This CDR3 region has 15 residues. Combining the CDR3 with reference TRBV15 and TRBJ1-2 gives the whole variable domain DAMVIQNPRYQVTQFGKPVTLSCSQTLNHNVMYWYQQKSSQAPKLLFHYYDKDFNNEADTPDNFQSRRPNTSFCFLDIRSPGLGDTAMYLCATSRDVVLGGGYTFGSGTRLTVV.

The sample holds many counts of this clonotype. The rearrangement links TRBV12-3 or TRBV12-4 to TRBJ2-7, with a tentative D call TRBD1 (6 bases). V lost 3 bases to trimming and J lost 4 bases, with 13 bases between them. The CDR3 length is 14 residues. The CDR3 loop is CASSFGGGGYEQYF. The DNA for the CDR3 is TGTGCCAGCAGTTTTGGGGGCGGTGGGTACGAGCAGTACTTC.

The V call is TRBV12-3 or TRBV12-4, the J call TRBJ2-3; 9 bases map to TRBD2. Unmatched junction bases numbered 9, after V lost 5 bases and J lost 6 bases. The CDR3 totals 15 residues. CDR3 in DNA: TGTGCCAGCAGTCTCCAGGCGGGGGGGTTCGATACGCAGTATTTT. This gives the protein CASSLQAGGFDTQYF.

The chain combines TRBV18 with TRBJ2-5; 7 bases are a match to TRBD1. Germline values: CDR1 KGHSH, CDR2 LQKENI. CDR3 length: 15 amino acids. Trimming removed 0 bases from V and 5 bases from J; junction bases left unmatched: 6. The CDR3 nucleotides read TGTGCCAGCTCACCACCGGATAGGGGGCGCGAGACCCAGTACTTC. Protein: CASSPPDRGRETQYF. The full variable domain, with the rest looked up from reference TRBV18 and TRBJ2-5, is NAGVMQNPRHLVRRRGQEARLRCSPMKGHSHVYWYRQLPEEGLKFMVYLQKENIIDESGMPKERFSAEFPKEGPSILRIQQVVRGDSAAYFCASSPPDRGRETQYFGPGTRLLVL.

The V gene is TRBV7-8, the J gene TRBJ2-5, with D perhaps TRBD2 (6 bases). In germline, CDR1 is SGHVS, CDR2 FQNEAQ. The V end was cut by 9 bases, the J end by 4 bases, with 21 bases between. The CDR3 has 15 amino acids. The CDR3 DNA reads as TGTGCCAGTAGTATAGCCCCGGGACTCCCAGAGACCCAGTACTTC. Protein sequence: CASSIAPGLPETQYF.

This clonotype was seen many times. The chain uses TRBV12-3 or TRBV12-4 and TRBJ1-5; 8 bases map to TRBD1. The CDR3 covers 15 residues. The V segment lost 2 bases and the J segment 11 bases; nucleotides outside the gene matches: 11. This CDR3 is CASSLQGAIVKSQHF. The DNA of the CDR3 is TGTGCCAGCAGTTTACAGGGGGCGATAGTTAAGTCCCAGCATTTT.